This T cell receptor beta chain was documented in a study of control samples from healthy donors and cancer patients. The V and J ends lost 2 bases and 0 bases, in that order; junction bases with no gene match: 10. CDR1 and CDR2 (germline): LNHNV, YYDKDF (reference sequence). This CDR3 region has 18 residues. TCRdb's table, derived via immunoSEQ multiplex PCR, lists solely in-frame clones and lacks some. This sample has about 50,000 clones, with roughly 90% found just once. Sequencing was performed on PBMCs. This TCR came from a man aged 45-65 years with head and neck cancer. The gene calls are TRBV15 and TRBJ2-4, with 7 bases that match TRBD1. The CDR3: CATSRPQGQFLAKNIQYF. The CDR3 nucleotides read TGTGCCACCAGCAGACCCCAGGGACAGTTTTTAGCCAAAAACATTCAGTACTTC.